One sample yielded the 9 T cell receptor beta chains listed below, sequenced in a study of T cell changes during pregnancy in multiple sclerosis. The repertoire was sequenced with immunoSEQ multiplex PCR; TCRdb's copy has only in-frame clones and lacks some. This table has approximately 47,000 clones, over 85% appearing once. This material consisted of peripheral blood, taken in the first trimester of pregnancy. The receptors derive from a female donor with multiple sclerosis, enrolled in a pregnancy study.

As DNA, the CDR3 is TGTGCCAGCAGCTTAAAATCTTACGGGACAGGTCCTGCCCGGGAGCTGTTTTTT. It encodes CASSLKSYGTGPARELFF. The gene calls are TRBV7-6 and TRBJ2-2; TRBD1 matches 8 bases. This CDR3 is built from 18 residues. Germline trimming cut 2 bases from V and 9 bases from J; bases unmatched to any gene: 17. CDR1 and CDR2 (germline): SGHVS, FNYEAQ.

CDR3 loop: CASSQFPGLAGERKYEQYF. CDR3 coding DNA: TGCGCCAGCAGCCAATTTCCGGGACTAGCGGGGGAAAGGAAGTACGAGCAGTACTTC. V and J are TRBV4-1 and TRBJ2-7, with TRBD2 identical over 14 bases. From germline, CDR1 is MGHRA and CDR2 YSYEKL. The CDR3 runs 19 residues. V lost 2 bases to trimming and J lost 4 bases; unmatched junction nucleotides: 13.

Only one count was recorded for this clone. The chain is built from TRBV5-5 and TRBJ2-7; 9 nucleotides align to TRBD2. The CDR3 sequence is 14 residues long. V lost 0 bases to trimming and J lost 3 bases; unmatched junction nucleotides: 1. Germline V gene data show CDR1 as SGHKS and CDR2 as YYEKEE (reference sequence). CDR3 region: CASSLGGGVYEQYF. In DNA form, the CDR3 reads TGTGCCAGCAGCTTGGGCGGGGGGGTCTACGAGCAGTACTTC.

The chain couples TRBV18 to TRBJ2-2; TRBD2 agrees at 8 bases. CDR3 length equals 16 residues. Germline CDR1 reads KGHSH; CDR2 reads LQKENI. The J segment lost 2 bases and the V segment lost 6 bases, leaving 8 bases of the junction unmatched. CDR3 residues: CASSFTSGVNTGELFF. CDR3 DNA: TGTGCCAGCTCGTTTACTAGCGGAGTTAACACCGGGGAGCTGTTTTTT.

V and J are TRBV19 and TRBJ1-5; the D is unclear. The CDR3 is 12 residues long. Trimming pared 3 bases from V and 6 bases from J, leaving 6 bases between. Germline CDR1 and CDR2: LNHDA and SQIVND (reference sequence). As DNA, the CDR3 is TGTGCCAGTAGTATGGGAGTTCAGCCCCAGCATTTT. Amino acids: CASSMGVQPQHF.

This clone has a single count. V gene TRBV7-3 combines with J gene TRBJ2-1; no clear D. Looked up from germline, CDR1 is SGHTA and CDR2 is FQGTGA. V was clipped by 5 bases and J by 1 base, with 15 bases between them. CDR3 size: 16 residues. This CDR3 is CASSPLAGPSYNEQFF. CDR3 in DNA: TGTGCCAGCAGCCCTCTCGCAGGTCCATCCTACAATGAGCAGTTCTTC. Complete variable domain (other parts from reference TRBV7-3 and TRBJ2-1): GAGVSQTPSNKVTEKGKYVELRCDPISGHTALYWYRQSLGQGPEFLIYFQGTGAADDSGLPNDRFFAVRPEGSVSTLKIQRTERGDSAVYLCASSPLAGPSYNEQFFGPGTRLTVL.

To note about this clone: The limits of the CDR3 on the DNA are not certain, so only TCRdb's listed CDR3 is given. The CDR3 region is CASKVGGGNSPPHF. This chain links TRBV6-1 with TRBJ1-6. Per the germline V gene, CDR1 is MNHNS and CDR2 is SASEGT. Counting both end residues, the CDR3 totals 14 amino acids.

V usage is TRBV7-9 and J usage is TRBJ1-3; D not resolved. The CDR3 runs to 16 residues. Trimming took 1 base from V and 0 from J, leaving 10 bases between them. Germline assignment: CDR1 SEHNR and CDR2 FQNEAQ (reference sequence). CDR3 coding DNA: TGTGCCAGCAGCTTAGGCCTTCACTACTCTGGAAACACCATATATTTT. Translating gives CASSLGLHYSGNTIYF.

This chain uses TRBV6-4 with TRBJ2-2; D is perhaps TRBD2 (6 bases). CDR3 length: 14 residues. Germline CDR1 MRHNA, CDR2 SNTAGT. The ends were cut back, 8 bases at V and 4 bases at J, with 14 bases in the middle. Written as DNA, the CDR3 is TGTGCCAGCTCCATTGACGGGAGCACCGGGGAGCTGTTTTTT. Protein product: CASSIDGSTGELFF.